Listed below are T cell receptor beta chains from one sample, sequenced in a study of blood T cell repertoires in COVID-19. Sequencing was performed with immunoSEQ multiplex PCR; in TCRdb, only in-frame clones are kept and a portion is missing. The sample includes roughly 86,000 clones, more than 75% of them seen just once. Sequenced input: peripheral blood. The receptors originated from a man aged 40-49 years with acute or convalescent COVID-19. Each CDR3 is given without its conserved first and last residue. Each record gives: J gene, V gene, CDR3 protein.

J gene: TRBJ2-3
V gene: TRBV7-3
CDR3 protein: ASSLLLTDTQY

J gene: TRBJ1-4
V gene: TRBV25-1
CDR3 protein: ASSEKRNRGNEKLF

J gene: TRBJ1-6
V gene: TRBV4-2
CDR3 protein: ASSQEGADFGSPLH

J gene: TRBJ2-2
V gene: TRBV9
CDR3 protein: ASSAEGRAGGINTGELF

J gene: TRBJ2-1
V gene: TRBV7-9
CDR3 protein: ASSSNGGLAGENYNEQF

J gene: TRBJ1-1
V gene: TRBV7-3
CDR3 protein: ASSLQVMGNTEAF

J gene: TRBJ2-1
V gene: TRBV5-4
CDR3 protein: ASSLTKLAGANEQF

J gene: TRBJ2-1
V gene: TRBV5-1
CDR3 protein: ASSISGGNEQF

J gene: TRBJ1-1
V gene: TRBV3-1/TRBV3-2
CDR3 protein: ASSQDLGARGTEAF

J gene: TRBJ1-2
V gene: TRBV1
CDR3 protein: TSSQDNSYYGYT

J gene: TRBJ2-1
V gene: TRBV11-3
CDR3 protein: ASSLEVGSGSTNEQF

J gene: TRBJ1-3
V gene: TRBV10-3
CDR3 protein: AISGRDSSGNTIY

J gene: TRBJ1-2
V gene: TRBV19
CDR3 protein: ASSDARGWGSYGYT

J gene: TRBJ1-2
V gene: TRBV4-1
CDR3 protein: ASSQVIRSPYGYT

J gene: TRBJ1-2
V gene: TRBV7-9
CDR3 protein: ASTFEGGGVYGYT

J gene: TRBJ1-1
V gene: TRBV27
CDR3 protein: ASSARGRTEAF